These 17 T cell receptor beta chains share one sample of origin, sequenced in a study of T cell responses to AZD1222 COVID-19 vaccine. Using immunoSEQ multiplex PCR, the repertoire was profiled, and TCRdb retains in-frame clones only, with some absent. The sample lists just over 80,000 clones, more than 80% seen once, with less than 7.5% in the top ten. The sequenced sample was peripheral blood, obtained on day 0 of AZD1222 vaccination. These receptors originate from an adult in good health.

V and J are TRBV28 and TRBJ1-1; 7 bases match TRBD1. The CDR3 contains 14 residues. Trimming cost V 6 bases and J 1 base; bases outside gene matches: 5. Germline-derived CDR1 and CDR2 are MDHEN and SYDVKM. CDR3 coding DNA: TGTGCCAGCAGGGGAAACAGGGGGAACACTGAAGCTTTCTTT. It encodes CASRGNRGNTEAFF.

The chain uses TRBV29-1 and TRBJ2-7, with 9 positions matching TRBD1. The CDR3 is 16 amino acids. Germline assignment: CDR1 SQVTM and CDR2 ANQGSEA. V dropped 2 bases and J dropped 1; count of bases not matched to a gene: 9. Here the CDR3 reads CSVESLGQGLSYEQYF. In nucleotides, the CDR3 is TGCAGCGTTGAAAGTCTGGGACAGGGTTTGTCCTACGAGCAGTACTTC.

The chain recombines TRBV18 with TRBJ1-2; the D gene is possibly TRBD1 (5 bases). This CDR3 has 14 residues. V lost 3 bases and J 3 bases, leaving 11 bases between the germline ends. The germline V gene has CDR1 KGHSH and CDR2 LQKENI. The DNA of the CDR3 is TGTGCCAGCTCACCCCTCTTGACAGACTATGGCTACACCTTC. Protein product: CASSPLLTDYGYTF.

CDR3 in DNA: TGTGCCAGCAGCTTGGGGGGGCCGGTTGTCTATGGCTACACCTTC. Amino acids: CASSLGGPVVYGYTF. The V and J genes are TRBV7-2 and TRBJ1-2, with D possibly being TRBD1 (6 bases). V lost 3 bases and J lost 4, with 15 bases in between. CDR3 length: 15 residues. Germline V CDR1 and CDR2: SGHTA, FQGNSA.

CDR3 region: CASSIDAYYEQYF. The CDR3 bases are TGTGCCAGTAGTATAGATGCCTATTACGAGCAGTACTTC. The rearrangement links TRBV19 to TRBJ2-7; D not resolved. Germline CDR1 LNHDA, CDR2 SQIVND (reference sequence). V lost 0 bases and J 4 bases, leaving 7 bases between the germline ends. The CDR3 has 13 residues. The entire variable domain, with the rest obtained from reference TRBV19 and TRBJ2-7, is as follows: DGGITQSPKYLFRKEGQNVTLSCEQNLNHDAMYWYRQDPGQGLRLIYYSQIVNDFQKGDIAEGYSVSREKKESFPLTVTSAQKNPTAFYLCASSIDAYYEQYFGPGTRLTVT.

The sample holds one count of this clone. The chain has TRBV7-3 and TRBJ2-2; D is unresolved. The germline V and J ends were trimmed by 4 bases and 6 bases, with 6 bases remaining between them. Germline lookup yields CDR1 SGHTA and CDR2 FQGTGA. The CDR3 loop spans 12 amino acids. The CDR3, as DNA: TGTGCCAGCAGCTCTTTGTCCGGGGAGCTGTTTTTT. Protein: CASSSLSGELFF.

The chain has TRBV27 and TRBJ2-3; TRBD2 matches 7 bases. The CDR3 consists of 17 residues. From germline, CDR1 is MNHEY and CDR2 SMNVEV (reference sequence). The trim removed 3 bases at V and 2 bases at J, leaving 11 bases unmatched. CDR3 region: CASSFSAGVLFTDTQYF. For the CDR3, the DNA is TGTGCCAGCAGTTTTTCGGCGGGGGTCCTCTTCACAGATACGCAGTATTTT.

The J gene is TRBJ2-1, the V gene TRBV5-6, with D possibly TRBD2 on 7 matching bases. There are 15 residues in the CDR3. The V end was cut by 4 bases, the J end by 4 bases, with 15 bases between. Germline V lookup: CDR1 SGHDT, CDR2 YYEEEE. The CDR3 bases are TGTGCCAGCAGCCGTGAGGGGGGGTGGTACAATGAGCAGTTCTTC. Translating it yields CASSREGGWYNEQFF.

The genes are TRBV3-1 (or the pseudogene TRBV3-2) and TRBJ2-1; TRBD2 agrees at 8 bases. The germline gives CDR1 LGHDT, CDR2 YNNKEL (reference sequence). The J segment lost 3 bases and the V segment lost 0 bases, leaving 4 bases of the junction unmatched. There are 16 residues in the CDR3. The CDR3 nucleotides are TGTGCCAGCAGCCAAGAGTCGGGAGGGAGCTACAATGAGCAGTTCTTC. This sequence encodes CASSQESGGSYNEQFF.

The genes are TRBV24-1 and TRBJ2-1; 10 bases agree with TRBD2. In germline, CDR1 is KGHDR, CDR2 SFDVKD. V lost 5 bases to trimming and J lost 6 bases; unmatched junction nucleotides: 9. The CDR3 runs to 16 residues. The CDR3 reads CATSALSGGAPNEQFF. The CDR3 DNA is TGTGCCACCAGTGCCCTGAGCGGGGGGGCCCCCAATGAGCAGTTCTTC.

V is TRBV10-1 and J is TRBJ1-1; D possibly corresponds to TRBD1 (6 bases). Germline V gene data show CDR1 as WNHNN and CDR2 as SYGVQD (reference sequence). This CDR3 contains 15 residues. The V gene lost 3 bases and the J gene lost 1 base, with 12 bases spanning the gap. CDR3 in amino acids: CASSDQGSGNTEAFF. The CDR3 DNA reads TGCGCCAGCAGTGATCAGGGGTCGGGGAACACTGAAGCTTTCTTT.

In nucleotides, the CDR3 is TGTGCCAGCAGGGGGCTCGACACTGAAGCTTTCTTT. Translated, it gives CASRGLDTEAFF. V usage is TRBV19 and J usage is TRBJ1-1; 8 nucleotides align to TRBD1. In germline, CDR1 is LNHDA, CDR2 SQIVND (reference sequence). The CDR3 runs 12 residues. J gave up 3 bases and V 9 bases, and 3 bases lay outside the gene matches.

This chain links TRBV6-5 with TRBJ1-5; 8 nucleotides align to TRBD1. The CDR3 runs to 13 residues. V lost 5 bases to trimming and J lost 11 bases; unmatched junction nucleotides: 8. Germline V CDR1 and CDR2: MNHEY, SVGAGI. CDR3: CASSHRGLVSQHF. The CDR3 DNA is TGTGCCAGCAGTCACAGGGGGTTAGTGTCCCAGCATTTT.

The chain couples TRBV5-1 to TRBJ1-3; D is perhaps TRBD1 (5 bases). The CDR3 has 15 residues. Germline V lookup: CDR1 SGHRS, CDR2 YFSETQ. Trimming left V 0 bases short and J 0 bases short, with 7 bases between. The CDR3 DNA reads as TGCGCCAGCAGCTTGGATACAGGCTCTGGAAACACCATATATTTT. Its translation: CASSLDTGSGNTIYF. Supplemented by reference TRBV5-1 and TRBJ1-3, the full variable domain reads KAGVTQTPRYLIKTRGQQVTLSCSPISGHRSVSWYQQTPGQGLQFLFEYFSETQRNKGNFPGRFSGRQFSNSRSEMNVSTLELGDSALYLCASSLDTGSGNTIYFGEGSWLTVV.

The chain combines TRBV7-3 with TRBJ1-1; D call uncertain. This CDR3 has 15 residues. Trimming shortened V by 0 bases and J by 2 bases, and 10 bases separated the two germline ends. Germline V gene lookup returns CDR1 SGHTA and CDR2 FQGTGA. Here the CDR3 reads CASSLTSGYNTEAFF. CDR3 in DNA: TGTGCCAGCAGCTTAACGTCTGGTTATAACACTGAAGCTTTCTTT.

The chain carries TRBV9 and TRBJ1-4; weak D call: TRBD1 (5 bases). Trimming removed 3 bases at V and 3 bases at J, with 12 bases between. This CDR3 has 15 residues. Germline CDR1 reads SGDLS; CDR2 reads YYNGEE. CDR3 DNA sequence: TGTGCCAGCAGCGAGGCAGGGAATCCTAATGAAAAACTGTTTTTT. The encoded protein is CASSEAGNPNEKLFF. Combining the CDR3 with reference TRBV9 and TRBJ1-4 gives the whole variable domain DSGVTQTPKHLITATGQRVTLRCSPRSGDLSVYWYQQSLDQGLQFLIQYYNGEERAKGNILERFSAQQFPDLHSELNLSSLELGDSALYFCASSEAGNPNEKLFFGSGTQLSVL.

The chain links TRBV5-1 to TRBJ1-1, with D hard to call. Germline V lookup: CDR1 SGHRS, CDR2 YFSETQ. The CDR3 contains 14 residues. Trimming stripped 5 bases from V and 0 bases from J, with 11 bases between. CDR3 loop: CASRQGFLNTEAFF. CDR3 DNA: TGCGCCAGCAGACAAGGGTTCCTGAACACTGAAGCTTTCTTT.